This T cell receptor beta chain was captured by sequencing in a study of immune cell composition in non-small cell lung cancer. The study, taken as a whole, reports: Top 10 clone scores and clonality were higher in squamous than adenocarcinoma. Tumour-reactive clones were not shown to match dominant in vivo tumour clones. Clones >0.5% enriched in tumour were rarer in adenocarcinoma (roughly 35%) than squamous (about 80%).

TCRdb keeps only in-frame clones here, not all; method: immunoSEQ multiplex PCR. Of about 2,200 clones listed, about nine tenths are singletons. DNA was extracted from unsorted cell suspensions stored frozen. This clone counts as large (0.1 to 1%). Its antigen is still unknown. Trimming stripped 6 bases from V and 8 bases from J, with 16 bases between. The CDR3 sequence is 13 residues long. Germline CDR1 MGHDK, CDR2 SYGVNS. The chain employs TRBV25-1 and TRBJ1-2; D perhaps matches TRBD1 (6 bases). This TCR was sampled from a human donor with non-small cell lung cancer. Sequencing was performed on lung tumor tissue. The CDR3: CASSPGTNFGYTF. The CDR3 DNA sequence: TGTGCCAGCAGCCCCGGGACAAATTTCGGCTACACCTTC.